The 5 T cell receptor beta chains given below trace back to one sample, sequenced in a study of shared clonotypes between healthy human individuals. Cells designated naive CD8 were CD45RO-negative and were positively selected for CCR7, with terminally differentiated effector memory CD45RA+ cells excluded. Sequencing used immunoSEQ multiplex PCR; TCRdb keeps in-frame clones, though not all of them. The data hold around 1.9 million clones, with 90% to 95% observed a single time. The material sequenced was naive CD8+ T cells from PBMCs. The origin of the receptors is a man between 18 and 35 years old in good health. Some clones in this sample may be carry-over from other donors' samples.

V usage is TRBV14 and J usage is TRBJ1-4; weak D call: TRBD1 (6 bases). CDR1 is SGHDN, CDR2 FVKESK, per germline. The CDR3 sequence is 13 residues long. Deletions cut 8 bases from V and 7 bases from J, with 14 bases between. The CDR3 spells CASQQGWGEKLFF. Written as DNA, the CDR3 is TGTGCCAGCCAACAGGGTTGGGGTGAAAAACTGTTTTTT.

Of note for this clone: The sample carries other DNA sequences with the same CDR3. The chain couples TRBV5-1 to TRBJ2-7; 7 bases align to TRBD1. V gave up 4 bases and J gave up 7 bases; unmatched junction bases: 5. CDR1 SGHRS and CDR2 YFSETQ come from the germline V gene. The CDR3 totals 12 residues. CDR3 region: CASSLQGNEQYF. CDR3 nucleotides: TGCGCCAGCAGCCTACAGGGGAATGAGCAGTACTTC.

The chain has TRBV6-1 and TRBJ1-2; TRBD1 matches at 8 bases. The V gene's germline CDR1 is MNHNS and CDR2 SASEGT. Trimming at V came to 2 bases and at J to 3 bases, leaving 2 bases not matched to a gene. CDR3 length equals 14 residues. As DNA, the CDR3 is TGTGCCAGCAGTGAATGGGGACAGGACTATGGCTACACCTTC. Protein: CASSEWGQDYGYTF.

The chain couples TRBV9 to TRBJ2-1; D is unclear. The CDR3 runs to 16 residues. V shed 3 bases and J shed 8 bases, with 21 bases lying between them. Germline CDR1 is SGDLS and CDR2 is YYNGEE. The CDR3 protein is CASSGTVSGPLDEQFF. CDR3 DNA sequence: TGTGCCAGCAGCGGCACAGTATCAGGACCCTTGGATGAGCAGTTCTTC.

The gene calls are TRBV27 and TRBJ1-5; TRBD1 matches 7 bases. V lost 3 bases to trimming and J lost 6 bases; unmatched junction nucleotides: 8. Germline CDR1 MNHEY, CDR2 SMNVEV (reference sequence). This CDR3 spans 15 amino acids. The CDR3 region has the DNA TGTGCCAGCAGTTTCCCCGACAGGGTAAGTCAGCCCCAGCATTTT. Translation: CASSFPDRVSQPQHF.